One and the same sample provided the 18 T cell receptor beta chains below, sequenced in a study of T cells after yellow fever vaccination. Using its own MiXCR run on the 5' RACE reads, TCRdb lists one record per CDR3 protein. Here the sample spans about 45,000 distinct CDR3 sequences, 5% to 7% being singletons. Sequenced material: PBMCs, either bulk or a sorted T-cell subset (CD4+, CD8+, memory, or dextramer-sorted; not recorded which), taken 45 days after the yellow fever booster vaccination. All receptors come from a man aged 30 to 39 who received the YFV17D yellow fever vaccine.

This clonotype was observed at least ten times. The V and J genes are TRBV15 and TRBJ1-2; D is perhaps TRBD1 (5 bases). Germline V gene lookup returns CDR1 LNHNV and CDR2 YYDKDF (reference sequence). V dropped 3 bases and J dropped 8 bases, with 16 bases sitting between them. The CDR3 totals 14 residues. CDR3: CATSSSGTLGGYTF. The DNA of the CDR3 is TGTGCCACCAGCAGCTCCGGGACCCTAGGGGGCTACACCTTC.

This clonotype was seen many times. The chain carries TRBV29-1 and TRBJ2-2, with a tentative D call TRBD1 (5 bases). Germline V CDR1 and CDR2: SQVTM, ANQGSEA. The length of the CDR3 is 13 residues. Deletions cut 7 bases from V and 8 bases from J, with 17 bases between. For the CDR3, the DNA is TGCAGCGGAAGGGGTCAGGGCCTTGGGGAGCTGTTTTTT. This translates into CSGRGQGLGELFF.

This clonotype showed up just a few times. The J gene is TRBJ2-7, the V gene TRBV20-1; TRBD2 matches 10 bases. V gave up 1 base and J gave up 2 bases; unmatched junction bases: 11. This CDR3 contains 17 residues. In germline, CDR1 is DFQATT, CDR2 SNEGSKA (reference sequence). CDR3 sequence reads: CSARVSSGLARTYEQYF. The CDR3 coding sequence is TGCAGTGCTAGAGTCTCGTCGGGACTAGCGAGGACCTACGAGCAGTACTTC.

This clonotype has just a few counts. V and J are TRBV20-1 and TRBJ2-7, with TRBD2 identical over 8 bases. Germline assignment: CDR1 DFQATT and CDR2 SNEGSKA (reference sequence). The CDR3 is made up of 14 amino acids. The CDR3 reads CSNIAGCPSYEQYF. The CDR3 nucleotides read TGCAGCAATATAGCGGGATGCCCTAGCTACGAGCAGTACTTC.

This clonotype was detected ten times or more. The chain carries TRBV12-3 or TRBV12-4 and TRBJ2-3, with no clear D. V gave up 7 bases and J gave up 0 bases, with 5 bases separating them. This CDR3 is 12 amino acids long. CDR3 sequence reads: CASTSSTDTQYF. CDR3 DNA: TGTGCCAGCACCTCCAGCACAGATACGCAGTATTTT.

This clonotype showed up just a few times. The rearrangement joins TRBV7-9 to TRBJ2-1; possible D gene TRBD2, 7 bases. The CDR3 runs 14 residues. Looked up from germline, CDR1 is SEHNR and CDR2 is FQNEAQ (reference sequence). Trimming took off 6 bases at V and 9 bases at J, with 18 bases between the two ends. DNA of the CDR3: TGTGCCAGCAGAAGGGGGTGGGAGGGCGTTGAGCAGTTCTTC. As protein: CASRRGWEGVEQFF.

This clonotype showed up many times. The chain uses TRBV11-3 and TRBJ2-1, with a weak D call TRBD2 (7 bases). The CDR3 is 21 amino acids. Looked up from germline, CDR1 is SGHNT and CDR2 is YENEEA. V lost 3 bases to trimming and J lost 2 bases, with 29 bases between them. Here the CDR3 DNA reads TGTGCCAGCAGCTTCTCATCTCGGGGTCGGGGGGCCCTTGGGACCTACAATGAGCAGTTCTTC. Translated: CASSFSSRGRGALGTYNEQFF.

The rearrangement links TRBV11-3 to TRBJ2-1; 10 bases align to TRBD2. The germline V gene encodes CDR1 SGHNT and CDR2 YENEEA. Unmatched junction bases numbered 6, after V lost 0 bases and J lost 7 bases. The CDR3 has 16 residues. The CDR3 here is CASSLDVLAGKNEQFF. In nucleotides, the CDR3 is TGTGCCAGCAGCTTAGACGTACTAGCGGGAAAAAATGAGCAGTTCTTC.

The V call is TRBV3-1, the J call TRBJ2-7; D is unclear. Trimming left V 0 bases short and J 0 bases short, with 6 bases between. The CDR3 covers 14 residues. Germline V gives CDR1 LGHDT, CDR2 YNNKEL (reference sequence). In DNA, the CDR3 is TGTGCCAGCAGCCAAGAGCAAAGCTCCTACGAGCAGTACTTC. It is translated as CASSQEQSSYEQYF.

This clonotype counts as medium-sized. The V and J genes are TRBV28 and TRBJ2-1; D is unresolved. Germline V lookup: CDR1 MDHEN, CDR2 SYDVKM. This CDR3 is built from 14 residues. Trimming left V 10 bases short and J 2 bases short, with 15 bases between. The CDR3 nucleotides read TGTGCCATAAGACCCCCGGGCCCCTACAATGAGCAGTTCTTC. Translation: CAIRPPGPYNEQFF.

This clonotype was found many times. The rearrangement links TRBV20-1 to TRBJ1-1; no clear D gene. Germline CDR1 and CDR2: DFQATT and SNEGSKA (reference sequence). The CDR3 covers 14 residues. Trimming left V 1 base short and J 0 bases short, with 9 bases between. CDR3 region: CSARVGTMNTEAFF. For the CDR3, the DNA is TGCAGTGCTAGAGTTGGAACCATGAACACTGAAGCTTTCTTT.

This clonotype was detected a few times. The chain carries TRBV7-2 and TRBJ2-2; D remains unclear. The germline gives CDR1 SGHTA, CDR2 FQGNSA. CDR3 length: 14 residues. V was cut by 7 bases and J by 4 bases, with 13 bases left in between. The CDR3 DNA reads TGTGCCAGCACCCTTGGCAGTCCCACCGGGGAGCTGTTTTTT. It specifies CASTLGSPTGELFF.

This clonotype was detected many times. The J gene is TRBJ2-3, the V gene TRBV12-3 or TRBV12-4; 7 nucleotides match TRBD2. The CDR3 covers 16 residues. Unmatched junction bases numbered 10, after V lost 6 bases and J lost 1 base. CDR3: CASSSPTGGGTDTQYF. For the CDR3, the DNA is TGTGCCAGCAGCAGTCCAACGGGAGGAGGCACAGATACGCAGTATTTT.

V and J are TRBV5-6 and TRBJ1-2, with D maybe TRBD1 (6 bases). Per germline, CDR1 SGHDT and CDR2 YYEEEE. V dropped 9 bases and J dropped 7 bases, with 19 bases sitting between them. The CDR3 spans 13 residues. CDR3 coding DNA: TGTGCCATGAGCCCCAGGGACATCTGTGGCTACACCTTC. It is translated as CAMSPRDICGYTF.

This clonotype has at least ten counts. The chain is built from TRBV20-1 and TRBJ2-2; 9 positions agree with TRBD1. The CDR3 loop spans 15 amino acids. Germline loops: CDR1 DFQATT, CDR2 SNEGSKA (reference sequence). Trimming cost V 5 bases and J 4 bases; bases outside gene matches: 8. CDR3 region: CSALSGQGSTGELFF. CDR3 nucleotides: TGCAGTGCTTTATCGGGACAGGGTAGCACCGGGGAGCTGTTTTTT.

This clonotype has ten or more counts. The CDR3 nucleotides read TGTGCCAGCAGCTTGAGCGTTCCCGGGGAGCTGTTTTTT. Protein product: CASSLSVPGELFF. V gene TRBV7-9 combines with J gene TRBJ2-2; D ambiguous. The CDR3 covers 13 residues. Trimming stripped 3 bases from V and 6 bases from J, with 8 bases between. Looked up from germline, CDR1 is SEHNR and CDR2 is FQNEAQ (reference sequence).

This clonotype was counted a few times. The chain has TRBV5-1 and TRBJ2-3; a possible D gene is TRBD1 (5 bases). The CDR3 consists of 13 residues. Per the germline V gene, CDR1 is SGHRS and CDR2 is YFSETQ. The V end was cut by 4 bases, the J end by 6 bases, with 12 bases between. CDR3 nucleotide sequence: TGCGCCAGCAGCACCAGGGTACGGGATACGCAGTATTTT. Its protein product is CASSTRVRDTQYF.

This clonotype was counted many times. The chain is built from TRBV28 and TRBJ2-1; TRBD2 aligns across 11 bases. Looked up from germline, CDR1 is MDHEN and CDR2 is SYDVKM. The CDR3 totals 15 residues. The V and J ends lost 6 bases and 4 bases, in that order; junction bases with no gene match: 5. Written as DNA, the CDR3 is TGTGCCAGCAGGATTGGGACTAGCGGTTACAATGAGCAGTTCTTC. Encoded protein: CASRIGTSGYNEQFF.